These 9 T cell receptor beta chains originate from one sample sequenced in a study of control samples from healthy donors and cancer patients. The data were produced by immunoSEQ multiplex PCR, yet TCRdb's version contains in-frame clones alone and is incomplete. This sample has tens of thousands of clones, with approximately 89% found just once. Sample: PBMCs. These receptors all stem from a woman aged 55-70 years with lung cancer.

The chain is built from TRBV6-5 and TRBJ2-3; 8 bases are a match to TRBD2. V gave up 8 bases and J gave up 5 bases; unmatched junction bases: 12. Per the germline V gene, CDR1 is MNHEY and CDR2 is SVGAGI. CDR3 size: 15 residues. The CDR3 reads CASPGTRGGLDTQYF. CDR3 nucleotide sequence: TGTGCCAGCCCCGGGACTAGGGGTGGTTTAGATACGCAGTATTTT.

The chain links TRBV12-3 or TRBV12-4 to TRBJ1-6; D ambiguous. The CDR3 extends over 12 amino acids. The V and J ends lost 5 bases and 10 bases respectively, with 9 bases between them. CDR3 loop: CASSPSGSPLHF. CDR3 sequence (DNA): TGTGCCAGCAGTCCCAGCGGCTCACCCCTCCACTTT.

V is TRBV11-2 and J is TRBJ2-1; D gene uncertain. V lost 0 bases and J lost 9, with 6 bases in between. From germline, CDR1 is SGHAT and CDR2 FQNNGV. CDR3 length: 12 amino acids. CDR3 bases: TGTGCCAGCAGCTTAGATCTTGCTGAGCAGTTCTTC. Translation gives CASSLDLAEQFF.

The chain combines TRBV19 with TRBJ2-1, with 12 nucleotides matching TRBD1. The CDR3 contains 16 residues. V lost 3 bases to trimming and J lost 8 bases; unmatched junction nucleotides: 8. CDR1 and CDR2 (germline): LNHDA, SQIVND (reference sequence). DNA for the CDR3: TGTGCCAGTAGTATTCCTCCGGGGACAGGGGGCCATGAGCAGTTCTTC. Amino acid sequence: CASSIPPGTGGHEQFF.

The rearrangement uses TRBV19 and TRBJ2-2; D is possibly TRBD2 (6 bases). Germline-derived CDR1 and CDR2 are LNHDA and SQIVND (reference sequence). Trimming shortened V by 10 bases and J by 7 bases, and 19 bases separated the two germline ends. The length of the CDR3 is 14 residues. The CDR3 DNA sequence: TGTGCCACCAAAAAACGGGAGTTTCACGGGGAGCTGTTTTTT. It codes for CATKKREFHGELFF.

A few counts support this clone. The chain combines TRBV9 with TRBJ1-4; TRBD1 aligns across 7 bases. Germline values: CDR1 SGDLS, CDR2 YYNGEE. This CDR3 comprises 14 residues. V gave up 3 bases and J gave up 8 bases; unmatched junction bases: 7. DNA of the CDR3: TGTGCCAGCAGCGCGACAGGGACCGGCGAAAAACTGTTTTTT. Protein product: CASSATGTGEKLFF.

The rearrangement uses TRBV7-3 and TRBJ2-2; 9 bases are a match to TRBD1. J gave up 3 bases and V 8 bases, and 7 bases lay outside the gene matches. Per germline, CDR1 SGHTA and CDR2 FQGTGA. The CDR3 runs to 15 residues. The CDR3 loop reads CASGSGTGYTGELFF. CDR3 coding DNA: TGTGCCAGCGGCTCCGGGACAGGGTACACCGGGGAGCTGTTTTTT.

This clone has only a few counts. The chain carries TRBV6-5 and TRBJ2-5; D is unclear. The CDR3 runs 13 residues. Germline CDR1 reads MNHEY; CDR2 reads SVGAGI. V shed 5 bases and J shed 2 bases, with 9 bases lying between them. CDR3 loop: CASSTEFQETQYF. The DNA of the CDR3 is TGTGCCAGCAGTACGGAGTTTCAAGAGACCCAGTACTTC.

The rearrangement uses TRBV9 and TRBJ2-7; TRBD2 is a possible D gene (5 bases). CDR3 length: 14 amino acids. CDR1 and CDR2 (germline): SGDLS, YYNGEE. Trimming took 0 bases from V and 4 from J, leaving 11 bases between them. The CDR3 DNA sequence: TGTGCCAGCAGCGTAGCTTGGGAGCGGTACGAGCAGTACTTC. Residues: CASSVAWERYEQYF. Using reference TRBV9 and TRBJ2-7 for the parts outside the CDR3, the full variable domain is DSGVTQTPKHLITATGQRVTLRCSPRSGDLSVYWYQQSLDQGLQFLIQYYNGEERAKGNILERFSAQQFPDLHSELNLSSLELGDSALYFCASSVAWERYEQYFGPGTRLTVT.